The TCR beta chain under discussion was sequenced for a study of early T cells in non-severe SARS-CoV-2 infection. Deletions cut 4 bases from V and 4 bases from J, with 16 bases between. The CDR3 is 14 residues long. Germline V gene data show CDR1 as DFQATT and CDR2 as SNEGSKA (reference sequence). TCRdb independently ran MiXCR on the 5' RACE reads; one entry per CDR3 protein. The sample lists about 48,000 distinct CDR3 sequences; more than 4.5% were seen once. The sequence derives from an adult who was a healthcare worker with PCR-confirmed SARS-CoV-2 infection or an uninfected control (not recorded which). The rearrangement joins TRBV20-1 to TRBJ1-2, with a tentative D call TRBD1 (6 bases). The starting material was whole blood, obtained at baseline. The CDR3 DNA follows: TGCAGTGCTACTCCCTCGGGGGCGGGCTATGGCTACACCTTC. It encodes CSATPSGAGYGYTF.